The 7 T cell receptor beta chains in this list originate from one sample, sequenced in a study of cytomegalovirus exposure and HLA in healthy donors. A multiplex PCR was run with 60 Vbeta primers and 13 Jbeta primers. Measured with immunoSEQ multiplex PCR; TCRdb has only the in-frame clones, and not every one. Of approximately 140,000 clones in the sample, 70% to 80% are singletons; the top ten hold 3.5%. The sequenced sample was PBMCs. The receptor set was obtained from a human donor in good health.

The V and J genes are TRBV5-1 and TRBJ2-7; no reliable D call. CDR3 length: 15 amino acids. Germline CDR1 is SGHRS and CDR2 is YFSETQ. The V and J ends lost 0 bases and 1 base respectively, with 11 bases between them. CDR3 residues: CASSLAGSFSYEQYF. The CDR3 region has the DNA TGCGCCAGCAGCTTGGCCGGTAGTTTTTCCTACGAGCAGTACTTC. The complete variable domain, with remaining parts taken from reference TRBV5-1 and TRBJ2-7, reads KAGVTQTPRYLIKTRGQQVTLSCSPISGHRSVSWYQQTPGQGLQFLFEYFSETQRNKGNFPGRFSGRQFSNSRSEMNVSTLELGDSALYLCASSLAGSFSYEQYFGPGTRLTVT.

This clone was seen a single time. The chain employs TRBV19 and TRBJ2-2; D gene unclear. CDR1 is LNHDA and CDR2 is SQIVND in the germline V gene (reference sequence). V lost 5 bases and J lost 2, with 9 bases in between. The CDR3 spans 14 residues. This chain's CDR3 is CASSPTENTGELFF. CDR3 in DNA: TGTGCCAGTAGTCCCACAGAAAACACCGGGGAGCTGTTTTTT.

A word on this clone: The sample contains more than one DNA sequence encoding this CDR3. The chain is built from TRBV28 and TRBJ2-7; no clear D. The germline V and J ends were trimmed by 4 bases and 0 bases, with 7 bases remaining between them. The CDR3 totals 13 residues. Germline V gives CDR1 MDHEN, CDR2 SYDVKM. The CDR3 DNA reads TGTGCCAGCAGTTCGAGGAGCTCCTACGAGCAGTACTTC. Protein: CASSSRSSYEQYF.

The chain's CDR3 is CASSVFRDTLRGTEAFF. CDR3 sequence (DNA): TGTGCCAGCAGTGTGTTCCGGGACACCCTTCGGGGCACTGAAGCTTTCTTT. V usage is TRBV2 and J usage is TRBJ1-1; weak D call: TRBD1 (6 bases). In germline, CDR1 is SNHLY, CDR2 FYNNEI. Trimming cost V 4 bases and J 4 bases, with 22 bases left between them. This CDR3 comprises 17 residues. Filled out from reference TRBV2 and TRBJ1-1, the complete variable domain reads EPEVTQTPSHQVTQMGQEVILRCVPISNHLYFYWYRQILGQKVEFLVSFYNNEISEKSEIFDDQFSVERPDGSNFTLKIRSTKLEDSAMYFCASSVFRDTLRGTEAFFGQGTRLTVV.

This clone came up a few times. The CDR3 reads CASRVSDRAGGYEQYF. The CDR3 coding sequence is TGTGCCAGCAGGGTTTCTGACAGGGCCGGGGGCTACGAGCAGTACTTC. This chain joins TRBV28 and TRBJ2-7, with D tentatively TRBD1 (7 bases). The germline V gene has CDR1 MDHEN and CDR2 SYDVKM. The V and J ends lost 6 bases and 3 bases respectively, with 21 bases between them. The CDR3 loop spans 16 amino acids.

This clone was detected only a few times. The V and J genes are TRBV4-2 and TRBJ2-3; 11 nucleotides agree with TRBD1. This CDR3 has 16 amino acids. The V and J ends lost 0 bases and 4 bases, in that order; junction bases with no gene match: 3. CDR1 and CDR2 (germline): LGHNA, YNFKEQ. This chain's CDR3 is CASSQEGGQGADTQYF. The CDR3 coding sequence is TGTGCCAGCAGCCAAGAGGGGGGACAGGGGGCAGATACGCAGTATTTT.

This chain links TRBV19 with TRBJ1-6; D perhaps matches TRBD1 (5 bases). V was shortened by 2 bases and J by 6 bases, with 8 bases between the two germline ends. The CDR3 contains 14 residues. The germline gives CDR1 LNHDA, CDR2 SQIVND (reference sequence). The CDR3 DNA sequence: TGTGCCAGTAGTATATCGGGACTTAATTCACCCCTCCACTTT. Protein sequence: CASSISGLNSPLHF.